This T cell receptor beta chain was sequenced during a study of blood T cell repertoires in COVID-19. TCRdb's copy holds only in-frame clones and misses some; the assay was immunoSEQ multiplex PCR. The data hold roughly 100,000 clones, with more than 90% observed a single time. Germline V gene lookup returns CDR1 SGHVS and CDR2 FNYEAQ. V was pared by 3 bases and J by 3 bases, with 2 bases of the junction left unmatched. The CDR3 loop spans 15 amino acids. The source is a man aged 18 to 30 with acute or convalescent COVID-19. V usage is TRBV7-6 and J usage is TRBJ1-5; 10 nucleotides agree with TRBD1. Sequencing used peripheral blood. CDR3 in amino acids: CASSLGQGPNQPQHF. CDR3 nucleotide sequence: TGTGCCAGCAGCTTGGGACAGGGGCCCAATCAGCCCCAGCATTTT.